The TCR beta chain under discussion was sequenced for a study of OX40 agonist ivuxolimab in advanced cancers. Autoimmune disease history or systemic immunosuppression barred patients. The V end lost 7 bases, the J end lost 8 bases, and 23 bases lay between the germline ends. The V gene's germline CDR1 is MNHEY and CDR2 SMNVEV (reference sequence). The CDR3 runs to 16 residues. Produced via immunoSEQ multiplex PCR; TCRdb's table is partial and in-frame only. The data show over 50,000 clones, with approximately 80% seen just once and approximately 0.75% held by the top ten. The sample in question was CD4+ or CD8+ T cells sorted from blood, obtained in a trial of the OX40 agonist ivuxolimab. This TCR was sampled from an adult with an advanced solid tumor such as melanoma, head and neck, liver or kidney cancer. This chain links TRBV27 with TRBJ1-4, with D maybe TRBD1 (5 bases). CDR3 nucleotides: TGTGCCAGCATCCTCACGGGGGGGGTGGGTATAGAAAAACTGTTTTTT. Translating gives CASILTGGVGIEKLFF.